This TCR beta chain was sequenced during a study of cytomegalovirus exposure and HLA in healthy donors (dated by TCRdb to about 2017). Regarding the research as a whole: An earlier analysis of more than 550 of the donors reported about 300 Gb of sequence data and 90 million to 120 million unique TCR beta sequences obtained from roughly 180 million T cells. An early release covering roughly 600 HLA-typed donors comprised about 290 gigabases of sequencing data and around 85 million unique TCR sequences. The genetic ancestry cluster associated with self-reported Caucasian donors included about 84% of the approximately 410 genotyped donors. The aim of the study was to test whether cataloging public T cell receptors could identify signatures of past pathogen exposure. Using immunosequencing, the study profiled T cell repertoires from 666 subjects and related those repertoires to cytomegalovirus serostatus. In addition to the first cohort of about 650 subjects, a separate validation cohort of approximately 130 different subjects was used. To predict cytomegalovirus infection status, the study combined high-throughput TCR immunosequencing, statistical association of individual TCRs with disease status, and machine learning. A later analysis re-analyzed previously published TCR beta repertoires from approximately 670 donors and added high-resolution HLA genotyping to study TCR occurrence patterns. The later analysis used no new phenotypic data to find candidate immune exposures, relying instead on TCR beta sequences and their occurrence across donors. To decide whether each TCR beta V gene segment behaved as functional or pseudogenic, an earlier analysis of fewer than 750 of the donors relied on high-throughput TCR beta sequencing. Donor age, sex, ethnicity and CMV serostatus were collected together with the repertoire data. A later genetic analysis used genome-wide SNP genotypes for about 65% of the roughly 670 donors, treating that subset as a discovery cohort. All discovery cohort repertoires had been generated on a single sequencing platform. Both class I and class II loci were covered by HLA typing, at four-digit resolution. Typing coverage varied by locus: about 629-640 donors for A, B, C, DRB1 and DQB1; approximately 520 for DQA1; approximately 570 for DPA1; more than 450 for DPB1. Because of strong linkage in the cohort, roughly five DR-DQ haplotypes were treated as single units for association and clustering. Across about 370 genotyped donors of the cohort, an average of about 250,000 unique TCR beta nucleotide sequences per donor were sequenced, and roughly a sixth of those sequences were non-productive. Results the study describes overall, beyond this receptor: In vitro tests confirmed that three of the cytomegalovirus-associated TCR beta chains recognize cytomegalovirus antigens. A cluster of highly shared sequence variants was judged likely to be a technical artifact of the sequencing pipeline. An association between a missense DCLRE1C variant and V-gene and J-gene trimming of TCR beta chains was found in a later genetic analysis and replicated in an independent cohort. Some IMGT-functional V segments, including TRBV6-2 and TRBV6-3, could not be distinguished by the 87-base-pair reads and were therefore excluded. Roughly uniform sequencing depth across donors was assumed in presence/absence analyses, although this assumption may not hold. Over 15 rarely observed V segments, including chromosome 9 orphons, were excluded from the earlier analysis of 550 to 700 of the donors because counts were too low. In the study, some 180 TCR beta chains were listed as associated with cytomegalovirus. When HLA alleles, especially DR and DQ, strongly co-occurred, TCR associations were difficult to assign to individual alleles. In an earlier analysis of several hundred of the donors, most TCR beta V segments were observed in productive rearrangements about 87% or about 30% of the time, broadly matching IMGT annotations. Immune exposure information for the cohort was limited to CMV serostatus. A further reported finding was that TCR beta sequences accurately predicted the HLA-A and HLA-B alleles for most subjects in the first cohort. Several of the top co-occurrence clusters appeared to be linked to parvovirus B19, influenza, CMV and Epstein-Barr virus, according to a later analysis. This cohort had only TCR beta chains sequenced, and the lack of alpha or paired-chain data limited which features could be detected. Because some donors lacked HLA typing at each locus, the association tests relied only on the typed subset. A later analysis found that HLA-associated TCR beta chains were more clonally expanded and had lower generation probabilities than equally common non-associated chains. It was suggested by the authors that the approach could potentially be generalized to other disease states and immunological phenotypes. At a false discovery rate of 0.05, a later analysis linked approximately 18,000 TCR beta sequences to specific HLA alleles. Correlated functional status among segregating V segments might be attributable to linkage disequilibrium, but an unknown experimental factor could not be ruled out. A later analysis found that TCR association rates varied across HLA loci, with DRB1 alleles showing the most associated TCRs and HLA-C alleles the fewest. A later genetic analysis reported fewer N-insertions in productive TCRs among donors in an Asian-associated ancestry cluster than the roughly 650-donor mean. In both the original and validation cohorts, the classifier was reported to diagnose cytomegalovirus status with high specificity and sensitivity. Most TCR sequences were seen in very few donors, while some public TCRs were found in many individuals. A later analysis found that most CMV-associated TCR beta chains appeared HLA-restricted, with HLA associations seemingly driven largely by CMV exposure.

The cohort was made up of approximately 670 healthy bone marrow donors. At the time of sampling, every cohort member was nominally healthy, though immune exposures that went unrecorded were likely present. The donor was CMV seronegative and belonged to the group of roughly 330 seronegative cohort members. A peripheral blood sample was collected from each donor, and TCR beta sequencing was performed on peripheral blood mononuclear cells. Genomic DNA extraction from the blood cell samples was performed with the Qiagen DNeasy Blood Extraction Kit. Libraries were built with the immunoSEQ multiplex PCR assay. A mixture of 60 forward primers for TCR Vbeta segments and 13 reverse primers for TCR Jbeta segments was used in the multiplex PCR. Amplification of the CDR3 region of rearranged TCR beta genes was performed with a multiplex PCR assay on genomic DNA. Amplified TCR beta libraries were sequenced as 87-base-pair reads on the Illumina HiSeq System. On the authors' methods: A later analysis tallied 75 million to 85 million unique TCR beta chains across the 666 repertoires, and some 10 million of those chains were shared by two or more donors. A nearest-neighbor algorithm error-corrected the raw reads and collapsed the reads into unique sequences, merging closely related sequences to remove PCR and sequencing errors. V, D and J gene segments were assigned by aligning CDR3 sequences to IMGT reference sequences. Each retained sequence needed at least a six-nucleotide match to both a V gene segment and a J gene segment. A rearrangement was called productive if the CDR3 had no stop codons and remained in frame with V and J, and every other rearrangement was called non-productive. CDR3 was defined according to IMGT convention as the region running from the second conserved V-encoded cysteine to the conserved J-encoded phenylalanine. Sequences without an unambiguous match to a single V gene segment were excluded from the earlier analysis of almost 600 of the donors. In an earlier analysis of some 590 of the donors, a V segment was called functional when productive rearrangements were above 56.7%, and segregating when the standard deviation between donors exceeded 5%. A statistical classification framework was built for diagnosing cytomegalovirus status from the catalog of TCR beta chain sequences. V and J gene assignment, in a later analysis, came from comparing TCR nucleotide sequences with IMGT/GENE-DB human TR gene sequences. In a later analysis, CDR3 sequences and most-parsimonious VDJ recombination scenarios were assigned using the TCRdist pipeline. In a later analysis, each TCR beta chain was defined by its CDR3 amino acid sequence together with its V-gene family, and reads without a unique V-gene family were excluded. To address suspected cross-contamination and a sequencing artifact, a later analysis removed around 590 highly shared, low-generation-probability nucleotide sequences. In a later analysis, a clonal expansion index was calculated for each public chain from normalized within-repertoire ranks of inferred template counts. A later analysis computed generation probabilities with a VDJ recombination model fitted to out-of-frame rearrangements, and checked the results against IGoR. A later analysis scored TCR-TCR, TCR-HLA and TCR-CMV co-occurrence with hypergeometric tests, applying a repertoire-size bias correction to TCR pairs. A later analysis estimated false discovery rates by permuting HLA or CMV assignments 20 times. A later analysis grouped co-occurring TCRs with DBSCAN, adding TCRdist sequence similarity when clustering within HLA-allele-positive subsets. Repertoires with fewer than 30,000 or more than 120,000 public chains, plus five repertoires with anomalous nucleotide sharing, were excluded from co-occurrence clustering. TCRdb retrieved this table from immuneACCESS and kept in-frame rearrangements only. Not all clones are present; in checked studies, unresolved V genes account for under half, and no reason is known for the remainder. V and J calls and clone size are as listed in that table; D and trimming were resolved from the DNA. The sample table lists approximately 46,000 clones, 72% of them with a count of one. The top ten constitute 6.3% of the sample.

In the case of this clone: Its antigen is currently not known. Per-nucleotide qualities are absent, and no much larger clonotype sits a single base away.

The V end loses 4 bases and the J end loses 0 bases, and a stretch of 14 bases separates them. CDR1 and CDR2 were assigned from the germline V gene as SGHRS and YFSETQ. The cysteine opens and the phenylalanine closes a CDR3 of 17 amino acids. Only the CDR3 DNA stays, 51 bases, in frame from base 1. Sequenced input: PBMCs. This clonotype originated in a man aged 25 to 45 in good health and CMV-seronegative. The sequence is built from TRBV5-1 and TRBJ2-6; D gene: possibly TRBD1, on 6 matching bases. The CDR3 is CASSGPGHVSGANVLTF. The sequence in DNA is TGCGCCAGCAGCGGACCGGGACACGTCTCTGGGGCCAACGTCCTGACTTTC.